Shown below are 6 T cell receptor beta chains from a single sample sequenced in a study of blood T cell repertoires in COVID-19. Sequenced by immunoSEQ multiplex PCR; TCRdb stores in-frame clones only, minus some. Of some 150,000 clones in the sample, about 80% were seen once. What was sequenced was peripheral blood. The receptors come from a human donor with acute or convalescent COVID-19. The donor label of this sample is uncertain.

The chain combines TRBV29-1 with TRBJ2-5; D gene ambiguous. Per the germline V gene, CDR1 is SQVTM and CDR2 is ANQGSEA. This CDR3 comprises 11 residues. Trimming removed 0 bases from V and 7 bases from J, with 6 bases in between. The CDR3 is CSVEDAGTQYF. The CDR3 coding sequence is TGCAGCGTTGAAGACGCCGGGACCCAGTACTTC. Based on the CDR3 plus reference TRBV29-1 and TRBJ2-5, the full variable domain is SAVISQKPSRDICQRGTSLTIQCQVDSQVTMMFWYRQQPGQSLTLIATANQGSEATYESGFVIDKFPISRPNLTFSTLTVSNMSPEDSSIYLCSVEDAGTQYFGPGTRLLVL.

A word on this clone: Other DNA sequences from this sample encode an identical CDR3 as well. The V and J genes are TRBV5-1 and TRBJ2-3, with D uncertain. This CDR3 comprises 14 residues. The germline V gene has CDR1 SGHRS and CDR2 YFSETQ. V lost 0 bases and J lost 0, with 5 bases in between. The CDR3 protein is CASSLDGSTDTQYF. For the CDR3, the DNA is TGCGCCAGCAGCTTGGACGGTAGCACAGATACGCAGTATTTT.

DNA for the CDR3: TGTGCCTGGAGGCATCCGGGATCAAGGACGGGCAACGTCCTGACTTTC. Amino acids: CAWRHPGSRTGNVLTF. The rearrangement joins TRBV30 to TRBJ2-6, with D tentatively TRBD2 (5 bases). Per the germline V gene, CDR1 is GTSNPN and CDR2 is SVGIG (reference sequence). The ends were cut back, 3 bases at V and 9 bases at J, with 21 bases in the middle. The CDR3 has 16 residues.

V gene TRBV9 combines with J gene TRBJ1-2; 8 bases line up with TRBD1. With 4 bases clipped from V and 2 bases from J, the junction kept 4 bases outside the gene matches. The CDR3 totals 14 residues. Germline CDR1 is SGDLS and CDR2 is YYNGEE. The CDR3 region is CASSPRTGNYGYTF. CDR3 DNA: TGTGCCAGCAGCCCCCGGACAGGGAACTATGGCTACACCTTC.

This clone was seen just once. This sequence joins TRBV7-9 and TRBJ2-7, with TRBD1 identical over 10 bases. This CDR3 comprises 15 residues. V trimming: 5 bases; J trimming: 6 bases; junction bases outside the gene matches: 10. Germline CDR1 reads SEHNR; CDR2 reads FQNEAQ (reference sequence). CDR3 nucleotides: TGTGCCAGCAGCGCCCGGGACAGGGGAACCCTCGAGCAGTACTTC. Translated, it gives CASSARDRGTLEQYF.

This clone turned up a few times. The DNA of the CDR3 is TGTGCCAGCAGTTTTACAGAGAATCAGCCCCAGCATTTT. Residues: CASSFTENQPQHF. The genes are TRBV12-3 or TRBV12-4 and TRBJ1-5, with D hard to call. This CDR3 comprises 13 residues. V was cut by 3 bases and J by 4 bases, with 7 bases left in between.